Listed here are 8 T cell receptor beta chains from one sample, sequenced in a study of T-cell memory formation after mild COVID-19. Using its own MiXCR run on the 5' RACE reads, TCRdb lists one record per CDR3 protein. The sample has around 420,000 distinct CDR3 sequences; approximately 24% are singletons. The specimen was PBMCs or a T cell subset sorted from them (not recorded which). The source of these receptors is an adult woman who had mild COVID-19 (a few samples of this study predate the infection). Cell type and time point are not known.

A few counts support this clonotype. The J gene is TRBJ1-2, the V gene TRBV13; D might be TRBD1 (5 bases). Trimming stripped 5 bases from V and 8 bases from J, with 18 bases between. The germline V gene encodes CDR1 PRHDT and CDR2 FYEKMQ (reference sequence). CDR3 length: 14 residues. The CDR3 DNA is TGTGCCAGCAGCCCAGGGACTGAGATCTACGGCTACACCTTC. This codes for CASSPGTEIYGYTF.

This clonotype was found a few times. V and J are TRBV7-2 and TRBJ2-1; D is ambiguous. Germline V gene sequence: CDR1 SGHTA, CDR2 FQGNSA. Between the trimmed V and J ends, which lost 0 bases and 4 bases, there was a span of 7 bases. This CDR3 comprises 14 residues. CDR3 protein: CASSLAWGYNEQFF. CDR3 in DNA: TGTGCCAGCAGCTTAGCTTGGGGTTACAATGAGCAGTTCTTC.

This clonotype was recorded a few times. The chain recombines TRBV20-1 with TRBJ2-7; TRBD2 matches 10 bases. Germline CDR1 and CDR2: DFQATT and SNEGSKA (reference sequence). With 0 bases clipped from V and 4 bases from J, the junction kept 9 bases outside the gene matches. This CDR3 is built from 16 residues. The chain's CDR3 is CSARDSRRTSGYEQYF. The CDR3 DNA reads as TGCAGTGCTAGAGATTCTAGAAGGACTAGCGGTTACGAGCAGTACTTC.

The rearrangement links TRBV9 to TRBJ2-3, with a tentative D call TRBD1 (6 bases). Trimming shortened V by 0 bases and J by 1 base, and 12 bases separated the two germline ends. Per germline, CDR1 SGDLS and CDR2 YYNGEE. This CDR3 region has 16 residues. This CDR3 is CASSVGGGVGTDTQYF. For the CDR3, the DNA is TGTGCCAGCAGCGTAGGAGGGGGAGTGGGCACAGATACGCAGTATTTT.

This clonotype has just a few counts. This chain uses TRBV7-2 with TRBJ2-1; possibly TRBD2 for D (6 bases). The V gene lost 5 bases and the J gene lost 3 bases, with 20 bases spanning the gap. Per germline, CDR1 SGHTA and CDR2 FQGNSA. The CDR3 contains 17 residues. As DNA, the CDR3 is TGTGCCAGCAGCCCCGACCTGACCGGGAGAATCTACAATGAGCAGTTCTTC. This sequence encodes CASSPDLTGRIYNEQFF.

This clonotype was found a few times. The J gene is TRBJ1-3, the V gene TRBV7-9; D call uncertain. Trimming removed 1 base from V and 6 bases from J, with 13 bases in between. CDR1 and CDR2 from the germline V gene are SEHNR and FQNEAQ (reference sequence). This CDR3 is built from 15 residues. The CDR3 nucleotides read TGTGCCAGCAGCTTAGATCAGGATCTGGAAAACACCATATATTTT. It encodes CASSLDQDLENTIYF.

The chain joins TRBV5-1 to TRBJ2-5; 10 bases align to TRBD1. The CDR3 contains 15 residues. V lost 5 bases and J lost 0; bases outside the gene matches: 4. Germline V CDR1 and CDR2: SGHRS, YFSETQ. CDR3 residues: CASSPGTGDQETQYF. CDR3 sequence (DNA): TGCGCCAGCAGTCCCGGGACAGGGGACCAAGAGACCCAGTACTTC.

V usage is TRBV7-6 and J usage is TRBJ2-5; D gene ambiguous. V lost 1 base and J 2 bases, leaving 17 bases between the germline ends. The germline CDR1 and CDR2 sequences are SGHVS and FNYEAQ. The CDR3 totals 17 residues. CDR3 sequence (DNA): TGTGCCAGCAGCTTAGTGCTTACGGCTTCTCTTCAAGAGACCCAGTACTTC. As protein: CASSLVLTASLQETQYF.